This T cell receptor beta chain came from a study of identical twins. All donors comprised healthy Caucasians. TCRdb fed the 5' RACE reads into MiXCR, producing one record per CDR3 protein. The sample has around 470,000 distinct CDR3 sequences; 11% to 15% are singletons. The CDR3 spans 15 residues. Trimming at V came to 6 bases and at J to 2 bases, leaving 9 bases not matched to a gene. Another study also made use of these data, one on yellow fever vaccine responses in identical twins.

The V call is TRBV12-3 or TRBV12-4, the J call TRBJ2-7; 8 nucleotides line up with TRBD1. Sequenced: CD4+ T cells sorted from blood. This TCR was sampled from a young woman in good health. The DNA of the CDR3 is TGTGCCAGCAGCTTCGACAGGGGTCTTCCCTACGAGCAGTACTTC. Translated: CASSFDRGLPYEQYF.